Listed below are T cell receptor beta chains from one sample, sequenced in a study of CD8 T cells in Susac syndrome. TCRdb reprocessed the immunoSEQ multiplex PCR reads with MiXCR, giving one entry per CDR3 protein. The data show 200,000 or so distinct CDR3 sequences, nearly 95% seen once. Input material: CD4+ T cells from PBMCs. The source is a human donor with multiple sclerosis. CDR3s include the opening cysteine and the closing phenylalanine or tryptophan. A D gene is named only where the DNA matches it firmly. Only part of the rows carry a size: once, few, many, or a class if the clone is expanded.

size: -; D: -; V: TRBV18; J: TRBJ2-1; CDR3: CASSPITGTEQFF; DNA: TGTGCCAGCTCACCTATCACCGGGACAGAGCAGTTCTTC
size: -; D: -; V: TRBV3-1; J: TRBJ2-5; CDR3: CASSARLLPTQYF; DNA: TGTGCCAGCAGCGCCCGACTACTTCCTACCCAGTACTTC
size: -; D: -; V: TRBV6-6; J: TRBJ1-5; CDR3: CASSRQELNQPQHF; DNA: TGTGCCAGCAGTCGACAGGAATTGAATCAGCCCCAGCATTTT
size: -; D: -; V: TRBV14; J: TRBJ2-5; CDR3: CASSQTTGLETQYF; DNA: TGTGCCAGCAGCCAAACTACAGGGCTAGAGACCCAGTACTTC
size: once; D: -; V: TRBV9; J: TRBJ2-7; CDR3: CASSRGGIYEQYF; DNA: TGTGCCAGCAGCCGTGGGGGCATCTACGAGCAGTACTTC
size: -; D: TRBD1; V: TRBV20-1; J: TRBJ1-2; CDR3: CSATPTGKVGYTF; DNA: TGCAGTGCTACCCCGACAGGGAAGGTCGGCTACACCTTC
size: -; D: -; V: TRBV5-1; J: TRBJ2-2; CDR3: CASRTPGTYNTGELFF; DNA: TGCGCCAGCAGAACTCCGGGGACATATAACACCGGGGAGCTGTTTTTT
size: -; D: -; V: TRBV12-3/TRBV12-4; J: TRBJ1-1; CDR3: CASSFLGGGVKEAFF; DNA: TGTGCCAGCAGTTTTCTTGGGGGAGGAGTTAAGGAAGCTTTCTTT
size: -; D: -; V: TRBV20-1; J: TRBJ1-1; CDR3: CSAPRLQGGEAFF; DNA: TGCAGTGCCCCGCGATTGCAGGGCGGTGAAGCTTTCTTT
size: -; D: -; V: TRBV12-3/TRBV12-4; J: TRBJ2-6; CDR3: CASSLEGGHTGANVLTF; DNA: TGTGCCAGCAGTTTAGAGGGGGGGCATACTGGGGCCAACGTCCTGACTTTC
size: -; D: -; V: TRBV12-3/TRBV12-4; J: TRBJ2-7; CDR3: CASSLLGGAEQYF; DNA: TGTGCCAGCAGTTTACTCGGAGGCGCCGAGCAGTACTTC
size: -; D: -; V: TRBV24-1; J: TRBJ1-5; CDR3: CATSDRGGSQPQHF; DNA: TGTGCCACCAGTGACCGAGGGGGTAGTCAGCCCCAGCATTTT
size: -; D: -; V: TRBV3-1; J: TRBJ1-1; CDR3: CASSQVSRGTEAFF; DNA: TGTGCCAGCAGCCAAGTTTCGAGGGGCACTGAAGCTTTCTTT
size: once; D: -; V: TRBV3-1; J: TRBJ1-1; CDR3: CASSHGRRNTEAFF; DNA: TGTGCCAGCAGCCACGGGCGGCGGAACACTGAAGCTTTCTTT
size: -; D: TRBD1; V: TRBV5-1; J: TRBJ1-5; CDR3: CASSGGQGDQPQHF; DNA: TGCGCCAGCAGCGGGGGACAGGGGGATCAGCCCCAGCATTTT
size: -; D: -; V: TRBV30; J: TRBJ2-5; CDR3: CAWSVWLAREQYF; DNA: TGTGCCTGGAGTGTTTGGCTAGCGAGGGAGCAGTACTTC
size: -; D: TRBD2; V: TRBV6-5; J: TRBJ2-1; CDR3: CASRSGTNQFF; DNA: TGTGCCAGCAGGTCCGGGACTAATCAGTTCTTC
size: -; D: -; V: TRBV29-1; J: TRBJ1-1; CDR3: CSVDGQRNTEAFF; DNA: TGCAGCGTTGACGGACAGAGAAACACTGAAGCTTTCTTT
size: -; D: TRBD2; V: TRBV5-4; J: TRBJ2-6; CDR3: CASSSRSGSRWSGANVLTF; DNA: TGTGCCAGCAGCTCCCGTAGCGGGAGTAGGTGGAGTGGGGCCAACGTCCTGACTTTC
size: -; D: -; V: TRBV30; J: TRBJ1-2; CDR3: CAWSVRRGRGYTF; DNA: TGTGCCTGGAGTGTACGACGGGGGCGGGGCTACACCTTC
size: -; D: -; V: TRBV30; J: TRBJ2-1; CDR3: CAWTPNVGEQFF; DNA: TGTGCCTGGACACCCAACGTTGGTGAGCAGTTCTTC
size: few; D: TRBD2; V: TRBV30; J: TRBJ2-1; CDR3: CAWERGYNEQFF; DNA: TGTGCCTGGGAGCGGGGATACAATGAGCAGTTCTTC
size: -; D: TRBD1; V: TRBV29-1; J: TRBJ2-1; CDR3: CSVAGTVQYNEQFF; DNA: TGCAGCGTTGCCGGGACAGTACAATACAATGAGCAGTTCTTC
size: -; D: -; V: TRBV25-1; J: TRBJ2-7; CDR3: CASSAPDRNYEQYF; DNA: TGTGCCAGCAGTGCCCCGGACAGAAACTACGAGCAGTACTTC
size: -; D: -; V: TRBV18; J: TRBJ2-1; CDR3: CASSQQHNEQFF; DNA: TGTGCCAGCTCACAACAACACAATGAGCAGTTCTTC
size: -; D: TRBD1; V: TRBV6-5; J: TRBJ2-3; CDR3: CASKLAGGADTQYF; DNA: TGTGCCAGCAAGTTGGCAGGGGGCGCAGATACGCAGTATTTT
size: -; D: -; V: TRBV5-6; J: TRBJ2-1; CDR3: CASSSKWDNEQFF; DNA: TGTGCCAGCAGCTCGAAATGGGACAATGAGCAGTTCTTC
size: -; D: -; V: TRBV3-1; J: TRBJ1-4; CDR3: CASSLRTVLEGKLFF; DNA: TGTGCCAGCAGCCTACGGACAGTCCTTGAGGGAAAACTGTTTTTT
size: -; D: TRBD1; V: TRBV30; J: TRBJ2-7; CDR3: CASRDSLSSYEQYF; DNA: TGTGCCTCCAGGGACAGTCTCTCCTCCTACGAGCAGTACTTC
size: once; D: -; V: TRBV29-1; J: TRBJ1-4; CDR3: CSVKFGTFEKLFF; DNA: TGCAGCGTTAAGTTCGGGACATTTGAAAAACTGTTTTTT
size: once; D: -; V: TRBV12-3/TRBV12-4; J: TRBJ1-5; CDR3: CASSSAGGNQPQHF; DNA: TGTGCCAGCAGTTCGGCAGGGGGCAATCAGCCCCAGCATTTT